Listed below are T cell receptor beta chains from one sample, sequenced in a study of cytomegalovirus exposure and HLA in healthy donors. Assay: immunoSEQ multiplex PCR; the TCRdb copy retains only in-frame clones and omits some. This table has around 100,000 clones, around 60% appearing once. The material sequenced was PBMCs. These receptor sequences come from a woman between 45 and 65 years old in good health and CMV-seronegative. CDR3s leave out the opening cysteine and the closing phenylalanine or tryptophan.

v_gene	j_gene	CDR3aa
TRBV6-5	TRBJ1-1	ASSFSDRGNTEAF
TRBV5-4	TRBJ2-7	ASSLGLAGDLYEQY
TRBV28	TRBJ2-7	ASIQGGETYEQY
TRBV19	TRBJ2-7	ASSLDLAGGIPYEQY
TRBV21-1	TRBJ2-1	ARDRPNEQF
TRBV19	TRBJ2-7	ASSTTSGNYEQY
TRBV28	TRBJ1-2	ASGTETGQGGYT
TRBV11-1	TRBJ1-1	ASSSRQGRTEAF
TRBV7-8	TRBJ1-2	ASSLRTGLAHYGYT
TRBV5-6	TRBJ1-2	ASSAAGGYGYT
TRBV5-1	TRBJ1-6	ASSRDTINSPLH
TRBV29-1	TRBJ1-1	SVEDVVRAGTEAF
TRBV10-3	TRBJ2-3	AITPARAGDADTQY
TRBV7-9	TRBJ2-1	ASSPRGGRDSNEQF
TRBV2	TRBJ2-5	ASSDELAGGIFGTQY
TRBV5-1	TRBJ2-2	ASSKGRETGELF
TRBV19	TRBJ2-2	ASRAGADTGELF
TRBV7-9	TRBJ2-3	ASSPPTSGRVVTDTQY
TRBV10-2	TRBJ2-5	ASSPLAGGGETQY
TRBV6-5	TRBJ2-7	ASRPMTGTYEQY
TRBV5-1	TRBJ2-5	ASSLGGGQETQY
TRBV4-1	NA	ASSQGEDTLSYEQY
TRBV11-3	TRBJ1-2	ASSLDGTGGLYGYT
TRBV10-2	TRBJ1-2	ASSESGGDYGYT
TRBV7-2	TRBJ1-5	ASSTTPYSNQPQH
TRBV9	TRBJ2-2	ASSVEAGNPGELF